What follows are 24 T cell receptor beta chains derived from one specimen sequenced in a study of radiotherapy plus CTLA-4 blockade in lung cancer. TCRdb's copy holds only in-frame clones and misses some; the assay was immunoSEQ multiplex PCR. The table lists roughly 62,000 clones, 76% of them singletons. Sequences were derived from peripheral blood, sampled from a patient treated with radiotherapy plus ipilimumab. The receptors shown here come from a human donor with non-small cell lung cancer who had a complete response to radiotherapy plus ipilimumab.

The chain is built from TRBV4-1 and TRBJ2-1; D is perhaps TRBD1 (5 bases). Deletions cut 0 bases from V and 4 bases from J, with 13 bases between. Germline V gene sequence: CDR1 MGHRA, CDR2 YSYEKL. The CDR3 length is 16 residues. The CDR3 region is CASSQDYGQGYNEQFF. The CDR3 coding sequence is TGCGCCAGCAGCCAAGATTATGGACAAGGGTACAATGAGCAGTTCTTC.

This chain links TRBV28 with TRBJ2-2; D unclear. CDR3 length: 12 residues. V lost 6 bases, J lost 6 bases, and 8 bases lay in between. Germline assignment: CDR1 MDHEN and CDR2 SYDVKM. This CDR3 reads CASSLAPGELFF. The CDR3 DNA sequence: TGTGCCAGCAGCCTTGCGCCCGGGGAGCTGTTTTTT.

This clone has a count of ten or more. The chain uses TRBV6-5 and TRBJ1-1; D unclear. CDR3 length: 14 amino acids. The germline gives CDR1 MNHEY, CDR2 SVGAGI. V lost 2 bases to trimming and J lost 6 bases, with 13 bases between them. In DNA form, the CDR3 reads TGTGCCAGCAGTTACGACGGGTCGTACGCTGAAGCTTTCTTT. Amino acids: CASSYDGSYAEAFF.

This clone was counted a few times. CDR3 bases: TGTGCCAGCAGCCCCCGGAGTCACTACAGCACAGATACGCAGTATTTT. Its protein product is CASSPRSHYSTDTQYF. This chain links TRBV7-2 with TRBJ2-3; D uncertain. The CDR3 totals 16 residues. V lost 5 bases and J lost 0, with 15 bases in between. Per the germline V gene, CDR1 is SGHTA and CDR2 is FQGNSA.

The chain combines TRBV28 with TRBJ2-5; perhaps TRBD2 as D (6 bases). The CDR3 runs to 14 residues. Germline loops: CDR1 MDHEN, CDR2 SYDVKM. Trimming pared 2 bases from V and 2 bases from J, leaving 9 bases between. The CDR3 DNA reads TGTGCCAGCAGTTTACGGGACTGGCAAGAGACCCAGTACTTC. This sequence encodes CASSLRDWQETQYF.

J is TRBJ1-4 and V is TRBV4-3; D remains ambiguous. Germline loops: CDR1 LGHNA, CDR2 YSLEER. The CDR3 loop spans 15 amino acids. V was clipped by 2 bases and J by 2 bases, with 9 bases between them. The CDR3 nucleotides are TGCGCCAGCAGCCAACTAGGTACGACTAATGAAAAACTGTTTTTT. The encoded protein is CASSQLGTTNEKLFF.

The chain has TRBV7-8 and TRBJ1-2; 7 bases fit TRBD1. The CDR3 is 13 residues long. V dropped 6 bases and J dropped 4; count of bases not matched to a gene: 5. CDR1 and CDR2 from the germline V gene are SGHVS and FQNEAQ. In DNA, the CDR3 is TGTGCCAGCAGTCGACCAGGGGGCTATGGCTACACCTTC. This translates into CASSRPGGYGYTF.

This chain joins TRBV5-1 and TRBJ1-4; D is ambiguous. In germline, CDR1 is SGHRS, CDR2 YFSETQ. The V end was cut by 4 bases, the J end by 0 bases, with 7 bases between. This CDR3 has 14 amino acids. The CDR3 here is CASSPSTTNEKLFF. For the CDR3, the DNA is TGCGCCAGCAGCCCCAGTACAACTAATGAAAAACTGTTTTTT.

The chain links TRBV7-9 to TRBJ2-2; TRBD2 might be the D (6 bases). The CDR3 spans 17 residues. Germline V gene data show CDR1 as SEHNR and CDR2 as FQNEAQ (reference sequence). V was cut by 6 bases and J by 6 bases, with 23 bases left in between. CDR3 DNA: TGTGCCAGCAGGCCCCGGGGAGGCGGGGTAATGGCCGGGGAGCTGTTTTTT. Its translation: CASRPRGGGVMAGELFF.

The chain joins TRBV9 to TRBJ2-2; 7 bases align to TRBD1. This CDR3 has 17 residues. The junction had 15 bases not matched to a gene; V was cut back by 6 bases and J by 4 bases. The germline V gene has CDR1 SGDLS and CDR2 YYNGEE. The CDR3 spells CASTTGPGGIGTGELFF. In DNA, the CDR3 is TGTGCCAGCACCACAGGTCCAGGGGGAATCGGCACCGGGGAGCTGTTTTTT.

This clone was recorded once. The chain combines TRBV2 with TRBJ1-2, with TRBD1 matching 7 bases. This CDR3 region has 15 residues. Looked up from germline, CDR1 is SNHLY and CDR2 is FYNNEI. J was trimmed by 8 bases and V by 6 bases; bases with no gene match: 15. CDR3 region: CASRGGQSRGYGYTF. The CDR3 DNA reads TGTGCCAGCAGGGGGGGACAGTCAAGGGGGTACGGCTACACCTTC.

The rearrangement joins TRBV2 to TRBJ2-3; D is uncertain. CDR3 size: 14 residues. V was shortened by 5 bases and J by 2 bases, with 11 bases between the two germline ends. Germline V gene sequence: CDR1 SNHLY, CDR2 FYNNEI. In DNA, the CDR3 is TGTGCCAGCAGTTCGCTCTTACTCACAGATACGCAGTATTTT. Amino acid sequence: CASSSLLLTDTQYF.

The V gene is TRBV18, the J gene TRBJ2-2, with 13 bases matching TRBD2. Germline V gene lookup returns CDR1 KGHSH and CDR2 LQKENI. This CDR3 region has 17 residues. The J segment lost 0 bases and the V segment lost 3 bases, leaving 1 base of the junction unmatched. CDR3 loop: CASSPGLAGTNTGELFF. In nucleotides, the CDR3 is TGTGCCAGCTCACCGGGACTAGCGGGGACGAACACCGGGGAGCTGTTTTTT.

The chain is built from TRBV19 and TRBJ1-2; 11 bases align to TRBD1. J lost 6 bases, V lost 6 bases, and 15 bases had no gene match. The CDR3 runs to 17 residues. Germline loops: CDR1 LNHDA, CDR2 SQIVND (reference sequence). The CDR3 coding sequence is TGTGCCAGTAGACTCCTGAGATGGACAGGGGGCGTTGATGGCTACACCTTC. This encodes CASRLLRWTGGVDGYTF.

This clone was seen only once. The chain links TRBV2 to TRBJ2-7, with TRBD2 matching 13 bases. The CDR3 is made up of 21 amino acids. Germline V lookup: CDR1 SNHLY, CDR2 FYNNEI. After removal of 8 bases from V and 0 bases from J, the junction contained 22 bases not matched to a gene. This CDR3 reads CASRPGFGLAGVDVPSYEQYF. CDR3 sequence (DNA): TGTGCCAGCCGTCCGGGGTTTGGACTAGCGGGAGTTGATGTCCCCTCCTACGAGCAGTACTTC.

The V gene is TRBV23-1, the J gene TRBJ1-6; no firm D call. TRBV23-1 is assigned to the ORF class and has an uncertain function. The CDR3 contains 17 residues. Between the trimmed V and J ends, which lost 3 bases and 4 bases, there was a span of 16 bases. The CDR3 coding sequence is TGCGCCAGCAGTCATGGTTCGGGGATCGATTATAATTCACCCCTCCACTTT. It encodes CASSHGSGIDYNSPLHF.

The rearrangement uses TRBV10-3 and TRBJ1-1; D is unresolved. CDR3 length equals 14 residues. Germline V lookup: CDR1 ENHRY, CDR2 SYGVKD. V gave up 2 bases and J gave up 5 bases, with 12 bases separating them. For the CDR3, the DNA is TGTGCCATCAGTGAGAATCCGGGTATGACTGAAGCTTTCTTT. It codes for CAISENPGMTEAFF.

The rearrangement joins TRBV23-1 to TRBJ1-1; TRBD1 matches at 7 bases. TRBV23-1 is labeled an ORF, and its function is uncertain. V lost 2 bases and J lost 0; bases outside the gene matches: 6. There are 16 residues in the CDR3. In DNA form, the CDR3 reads TGCGCCAGCAGTCAACCTGACAGGGCGATGAACACTGAAGCTTTCTTT. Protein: CASSQPDRAMNTEAFF.

CDR3 protein: CASSLDPGLNTEAFF. CDR3 DNA: TGCGCCAGCAGCTTGGATCCAGGGCTGAACACTGAAGCTTTCTTT. This chain connects TRBV5-1 to TRBJ1-1; a weak D match, TRBD1 (5 bases). The CDR3 has 15 residues. V dropped 0 bases and J dropped 0 bases, with 9 bases sitting between them. Germline-derived CDR1 and CDR2 are SGHRS and YFSETQ.

Here the CDR3 reads CASRSGGIYNEQFF. The CDR3 coding sequence is TGTGCCAGCCGTAGCGGGGGAATCTACAATGAGCAGTTCTTC. The V and J genes are TRBV27 and TRBJ2-1; TRBD2 matches 9 bases. There are 14 residues in the CDR3. V shed 8 bases and J 3 bases; nucleotides not matched to a gene: 5. The germline gives CDR1 MNHEY, CDR2 SMNVEV (reference sequence).

CDR3 coding DNA: TGTGCCAGCAGTTCCCGCGGGACTAGCGGGTTTAGTGGAGAGACCCAGTACTTC. Translating it yields CASSSRGTSGFSGETQYF. This sequence joins TRBV27 and TRBJ2-5; TRBD2 aligns across 12 bases. J was trimmed by 4 bases and V by 4 bases; bases with no gene match: 13. Germline CDR1 and CDR2: MNHEY and SMNVEV (reference sequence). This CDR3 contains 18 residues.

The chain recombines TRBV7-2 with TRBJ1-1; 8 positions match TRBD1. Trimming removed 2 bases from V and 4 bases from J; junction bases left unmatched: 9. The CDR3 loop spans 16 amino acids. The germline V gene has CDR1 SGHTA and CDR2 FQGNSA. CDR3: CASSLTPLGQGTEAFF. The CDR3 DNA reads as TGTGCCAGCAGCTTAACCCCCCTCGGACAGGGCACTGAAGCTTTCTTT.

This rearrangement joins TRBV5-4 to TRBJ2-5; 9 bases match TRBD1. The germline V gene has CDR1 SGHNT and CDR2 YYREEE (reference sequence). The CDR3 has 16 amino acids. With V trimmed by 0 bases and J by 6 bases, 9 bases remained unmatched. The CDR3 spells CASSLGGTGPLKTQYF. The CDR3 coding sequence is TGTGCCAGCAGCTTGGGGGGGACAGGGCCGTTGAAGACCCAGTACTTC.

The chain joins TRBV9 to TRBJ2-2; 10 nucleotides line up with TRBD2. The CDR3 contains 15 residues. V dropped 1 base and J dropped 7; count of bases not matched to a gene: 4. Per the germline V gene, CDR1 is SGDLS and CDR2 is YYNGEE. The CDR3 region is CASSVIAGGLGELFF. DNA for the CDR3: TGTGCCAGCAGCGTAATAGCGGGGGGCCTCGGGGAGCTGTTTTTT.